This is a list of T cell receptor delta chains from one sample in a study of gammadelta T cells in human blood. TCRdb ran CATT on the RT-PCR reads. This table has about 1,900 delta-chain clones, 2.8% appearing once. The sequencing sample was made of Vgamma9Vdelta2 gamma-delta T cells from fetal blood. These receptor sequences come from a human fetus. The CDR3 runs from the conserved cysteine through the conserved F or W. The order of the fields is CDR3 length, J gene, clone size, D gene, V gene, CDR3 protein, CDR3 DNA. A D gene is named only where the DNA matches it firmly. The size field reads once, few, many, or a class for an expanded clone.

length: 17; J: TRDJ3; size: large; D: TRDD3; V: TRDV2; CDR3: CACDSTGGSWDTRQMFF; DNA: TGTGCCTGTGACAGTACTGGGGGATCCTGGGACACCCGACAGATGTTTTTC
length: 21; J: TRDJ2; size: medium-sized; D: TRDD3; V: TRDV2; CDR3: CACDTGNIGGYADALTAQLFF; DNA: TGTGCCTGTGACACCGGAAATATAGGGGGATACGCGGATGCCCTGACAGCACAACTCTTCTTT
length: 15; J: TRDJ1; size: medium-sized; D: -; V: TRDV2; CDR3: CACDEVGSYTDKLIF; DNA: TGTGCCTGTGACGAGGTGGGATCTTACACCGATAAACTCATCTTT
length: 17; J: TRDJ3; size: medium-sized; D: -; V: TRDV2; CDR3: CACDSTGSSWDTRQMFF; DNA: TGTGCCTGTGACAGTACTGGGAGCTCCTGGGACACCCGACAGATGTTTTTC
length: 18; J: TRDJ3; size: medium-sized; D: -; V: TRDV2; CDR3: CACDTWGSSSWDTRQMFF; DNA: TGTGCCTGTGACACCTGGGGGTCGAGCTCCTGGGACACCCGACAGATGTTTTTC
length: 19; J: TRDJ3; size: medium-sized; D: TRDD3; V: TRDV2; CDR3: CACDILGAKSSWDTRQMFF; DNA: TGTGCCTGTGACATACTGGGGGCCAAGAGCTCCTGGGACACCCGACAGATGTTTTTC
length: 20; J: TRDJ3; size: medium-sized; D: TRDD3; V: TRDV2; CDR3: CACDKVLGDTSSWDTRQMFF; DNA: TGTGCCTGTGACAAAGTACTGGGGGATACGAGCTCCTGGGACACCCGACAGATGTTTTTC
length: 19; J: TRDJ3; size: few; D: TRDD3; V: TRDV2; CDR3: CACDTVLGDPSWDTRQMFF; DNA: TGTGCCTGTGACACCGTACTGGGGGACCCCTCCTGGGACACCCGACAGATGTTTTTC
length: 15; J: TRDJ3; size: medium-sized; D: TRDD3; V: TRDV3; CDR3: CAFTGGYWDTRQMFF; DNA: TGTGCCTTTACTGGGGGATACTGGGACACCCGACAGATGTTTTTC
length: 19; J: TRDJ3; size: medium-sized; D: TRDD3; V: TRDV2; CDR3: CACDTGGFTRSWDTRQMFF; DNA: TGTGCCTGTGACACCGGGGGATTCACTCGGTCCTGGGACACCCGACAGATGTTTTTC
length: 20; J: TRDJ3; size: medium-sized; D: TRDD3; V: TRDV2; CDR3: CACDSTGGYVSSWDTRQMFF; DNA: TGTGCCTGTGACAGTACTGGGGGATACGTTTCCTCCTGGGACACCCGACAGATGTTTTTC
length: 17; J: TRDJ2; size: few; D: -; V: TRDV2; CDR3: CACDTVDGGTLTAQLFF; DNA: TGTGCCTGTGACACCGTCGATGGGGGGACTTTGACAGCACAACTCTTCTTT
length: 19; J: TRDJ3; size: medium-sized; D: -; V: TRDV2; CDR3: CACDTWGFSASWDTRQMFF; DNA: TGTGCCTGTGACACCTGGGGTTTCTCGGCCTCCTGGGACACCCGACAGATGTTTTTC
length: 13; J: TRDJ1; size: medium-sized; D: -; V: TRDV2; CDR3: CASLGDACDKLIF; DNA: TGTGCCTCCCTCGGGGATGCCTGCGATAAACTCATCTTT